Sequencing of this T cell receptor beta chain was carried out in a study of blood T cell repertoires in COVID-19. The overall study: The analysed material was cDNA or gDNA that came from T cells, B-cell-depleted T cells, or PBMCs.

Per the study methods: Amplification of reference gene primers was used by the study to estimate nucleated cell counts. This table comes from immunoSEQ multiplex PCR, and its TCRdb copy is limited to in-frame clones, with some not included. The DNA was the basis for D and trimming; V, J and clone size are from that table. In the table there are 90,000 or so clones, 84% of which are singletons. After removal of 4 bases from V and 8 bases from J, the junction contained 13 bases not matched to a gene. The CDR3 sequence is 16 residues long. The receptor was isolated from a man in his sixties with acute or convalescent COVID-19. The source material was peripheral blood. The rearrangement joins TRBV5-3 to TRBJ1-4, with 8 bases identical to TRBD1. TRBV5-3 is an open reading frame whose function is uncertain. The CDR3 spells CARSLPNSGTGEKLFF. CDR3 bases: TGTGCCAGAAGCCTTCCAAATTCCGGGACAGGCGAAAAACTGTTTTTT.